Below, 24 T cell receptor beta chains from the same sample are listed, as sequenced in a study of blood T cell repertoires in COVID-19. TCRdb's table, derived via immunoSEQ multiplex PCR, lists solely in-frame clones and lacks some. The profile shows 23,000 or so clones, 80% to 95% of them singletons. Sequenced material: peripheral blood. The receptors originated from a human donor in a cohort sampled during active COVID-19.

The rearrangement joins TRBV6-6 to TRBJ1-6; no clear D gene. V was cut by 5 bases and J by 8 bases, with 7 bases left in between. This CDR3 spans 12 amino acids. CDR1 is MNHNY, CDR2 SVGAGI, per germline (reference sequence). This chain's CDR3 is CASSTGDSPLHF. The DNA for the CDR3 is TGTGCCAGCAGTACGGGAGATTCACCCCTCCACTTT.

The chain carries TRBV7-8 and TRBJ1-3; 7 bases are a match to TRBD1. This CDR3 has 14 residues. Germline trimming cut 4 bases from V and 4 bases from J; bases unmatched to any gene: 4. Germline CDR1 is SGHVS and CDR2 is FQNEAQ. The CDR3 DNA sequence: TGTGCCAGCAGCTCGGGGACAGTCGGAAACACCATATATTTT. This gives the protein CASSSGTVGNTIYF. Drawing the rest from reference TRBV7-8 and TRBJ1-3, the complete variable domain is GAGVSQSPRYKVAKRGQDVALRCDPISGHVSLFWYQQALGQGPEFLTYFQNEAQLDKSGLPSDRFFAERPEGSVSTLKIQRTQQEDSAVYLCASSSGTVGNTIYFGEGSWLTVV.

This chain joins TRBV25-1 and TRBJ1-2; no definite D call. V lost 3 bases and J 2 bases, leaving 7 bases between the germline ends. The germline CDR1 and CDR2 sequences are MGHDK and SYGVNS. The CDR3 runs to 13 residues. The CDR3 coding sequence is TGTGCCAGCAGTGATACGGGGAACTATGGCTACACCTTC. It yields the protein CASSDTGNYGYTF.

J is TRBJ1-2 and V is TRBV9, with a weak D call TRBD1 (5 bases). The V gene lost 3 bases and the J gene lost 6 bases, with 12 bases spanning the gap. Looked up from germline, CDR1 is SGDLS and CDR2 is YYNGEE. CDR3 size: 13 residues. The CDR3 loop is CASSGGTPNGYTF. The CDR3 DNA sequence: TGTGCCAGCAGCGGCGGGACGCCGAATGGCTACACCTTC.

This clone showed up just a few times. V usage is TRBV3-1 (or the pseudogene TRBV3-2) and J usage is TRBJ1-4; possible D gene TRBD1, 6 bases. The V gene's germline CDR1 is LGHDT and CDR2 YNNKEL (reference sequence). Between the trimmed V and J ends, which lost 4 bases and 12 bases, there was a span of 12 bases. This CDR3 is 12 amino acids long. Here the CDR3 reads CASSPSGQQLFF. In DNA form, the CDR3 reads TGTGCCAGCAGCCCAAGCGGACAGCAACTGTTTTTT.

A single count supports this clone. The V gene is TRBV10-3, the J gene TRBJ1-1; unclear D gene. V was pared by 6 bases and J by 7 bases, with 24 bases between. This CDR3 is built from 16 residues. Germline CDR1 reads ENHRY; CDR2 reads SYGVKD. Here the CDR3 reads CAISPGPLMGVGEAFF. In DNA form, the CDR3 reads TGTGCCATCAGCCCCGGACCCCTAATGGGAGTGGGTGAAGCTTTCTTT.

The J gene is TRBJ2-1, the V gene TRBV7-2; no reliable D call. The CDR3 is made up of 16 amino acids. With 1 base removed from V and 4 bases from J, the gap between germline ends came to 14 bases. The germline CDR1 and CDR2 sequences are SGHTA and FQGNSA. The CDR3 loop is CASSLVLSSVYNEQFF. The CDR3 DNA reads TGTGCCAGCAGCTTAGTCTTATCCAGCGTGTACAATGAGCAGTTCTTC.

The V call is TRBV5-8, the J call TRBJ1-2; TRBD1 matches 7 bases. J lost 4 bases, V lost 4 bases, and 7 bases had no gene match. The CDR3 has 14 amino acids. Germline CDR1 SGHTS, CDR2 YDEGEE. The CDR3 region is CASSPGQSGYGYTF. CDR3 nucleotides: TGTGCCAGCAGCCCGGGACAGTCTGGCTATGGCTACACCTTC.

The rearrangement joins TRBV2 to TRBJ1-2, with D possibly matching TRBD1 (5 bases). The V gene lost 4 bases and the J gene lost 6 bases, with 9 bases spanning the gap. Germline CDR1 reads SNHLY; CDR2 reads FYNNEI. This CDR3 is built from 12 residues. CDR3 loop: CASSVQGHGYTF. CDR3 coding DNA: TGTGCCAGCAGTGTTCAGGGTCATGGCTACACCTTC.

Only one count was recorded for this clone. The rearrangement joins TRBV9 to TRBJ2-3; perhaps TRBD1 as D (5 bases). Trimming stripped 1 base from V and 4 bases from J, with 13 bases between. This CDR3 contains 15 residues. Germline CDR1 SGDLS, CDR2 YYNGEE. The CDR3 loop is CASSVQGRLSDTQYF. In DNA, the CDR3 is TGTGCCAGCAGCGTACAGGGCCGGTTGTCAGATACGCAGTATTTT.

The chain has TRBV9 and TRBJ1-2, with 8 bases lining up with TRBD1. The CDR3 extends over 20 amino acids. V gave up 0 bases and J gave up 8 bases; unmatched junction bases: 24. The V gene's germline CDR1 is SGDLS and CDR2 YYNGEE. CDR3 loop: CASSVATGGRDGRSRGGYTF. The CDR3 DNA is TGTGCCAGCAGCGTAGCTACAGGGGGGAGGGACGGACGCTCCCGGGGAGGCTACACCTTC.

The chain uses TRBV11-3 and TRBJ2-3, with 11 bases aligning to TRBD2. This CDR3 has 14 amino acids. Losses at the gene ends were 3 bases for V and 5 bases for J; bases not matched to a gene: 1. The V gene's germline CDR1 is SGHNT and CDR2 YENEEA. DNA for the CDR3: TGTGCCAGCAGCTTTACTAGCGGGGGAGATACGCAGTATTTT. This encodes CASSFTSGGDTQYF.

The chain carries TRBV6-6 and TRBJ2-1, with 8 nucleotides matching TRBD2. The CDR3 loop spans 16 amino acids. Trimming at V came to 4 bases and at J to 1 base, leaving 6 bases not matched to a gene. The germline CDR1 and CDR2 sequences are MNHNY and SVGAGI (reference sequence). CDR3 sequence (DNA): TGTGCCAGCAGTTCCCGCCGGGGGGGGTCCTACAATGAGCAGTTCTTC. It translates to CASSSRRGGSYNEQFF.

J is TRBJ2-1 and V is TRBV4-3; 9 positions match TRBD2. The CDR3 contains 14 residues. Germline CDR1 LGHNA, CDR2 YSLEER. Trimming removed 2 bases from V and 8 bases from J; junction bases left unmatched: 4. DNA for the CDR3: TGCGCCAGCAGCCAAAGTACTAGCGGGTATGAGCAGTTCTTC. As protein: CASSQSTSGYEQFF.

This clone appeared once. The gene calls are TRBV5-1 and TRBJ2-2; 9 nucleotides match TRBD1. The germline V gene encodes CDR1 SGHRS and CDR2 YFSETQ. Trimming took 4 bases from V and 5 from J; bases not matched to a gene: 9. The CDR3 has 16 residues. The CDR3 is CASSPRTGAGTGELFF. The DNA for the CDR3 is TGCGCCAGCAGCCCCCGGACAGGGGCGGGAACCGGGGAGCTGTTTTTT.

The genes are TRBV19 and TRBJ1-2; TRBD1 is a possible D gene (6 bases). The CDR3 loop spans 15 amino acids. Trimming shortened V by 4 bases and J by 5 bases, and 17 bases separated the two germline ends. CDR1 is LNHDA, CDR2 SQIVND, per germline (reference sequence). This chain's CDR3 is CASSTNGQFPYGYTF. The CDR3 nucleotides are TGTGCCAGTAGTACTAACGGACAGTTCCCTTATGGCTACACCTTC.

The genes are TRBV19 and TRBJ2-3; TRBD2 is a possible D gene (5 bases). V was clipped by 7 bases and J by 1 base, with 15 bases between them. Germline lookup yields CDR1 LNHDA and CDR2 SQIVND (reference sequence). The CDR3 contains 15 residues. CDR3 in DNA: TGTGCCAGTAAAAGGAGCGGCTCTGGCACAGATACGCAGTATTTT. Its translation is CASKRSGSGTDTQYF.

This chain joins TRBV27 and TRBJ1-3; D remains unclear. The germline V gene has CDR1 MNHEY and CDR2 SMNVEV (reference sequence). V was cut by 7 bases and J by 0 bases, with 16 bases left in between. The CDR3 is 16 residues long. The CDR3 coding sequence is TGTGCCAGCACCCCTCGGTGGACTAGCTCTGGAAACACCATATATTTT. Protein sequence: CASTPRWTSSGNTIYF.

The chain has TRBV5-1 and TRBJ1-1, with TRBD1 matching 9 bases. This CDR3 region has 15 residues. Trimming at V came to 3 bases and at J to 6 bases, leaving 9 bases not matched to a gene. CDR1 is SGHRS, CDR2 YFSETQ, per germline. This CDR3 reads CASSSQGQGGAEAFF. In DNA, the CDR3 is TGCGCCAGCAGCTCGCAGGGACAGGGAGGGGCTGAAGCTTTCTTT.

This chain uses TRBV5-5 with TRBJ1-3; 9 positions agree with TRBD1. Germline-derived CDR1 and CDR2 are SGHKS and YYEKEE (reference sequence). The CDR3 length is 15 residues. V trimming: 3 bases; J trimming: 4 bases; junction bases outside the gene matches: 5. Written as DNA, the CDR3 is TGTGCCAGCAGCTCCGTAGGGACAGGGGGAAACACCATATATTTT. This codes for CASSSVGTGGNTIYF.

The rearrangement links TRBV11-2 to TRBJ1-1; possible D gene TRBD1, 5 bases. Germline V gene data show CDR1 as SGHAT and CDR2 as FQNNGV. CDR3 length: 12 amino acids. V was clipped by 5 bases and J by 10 bases, with 14 bases between them. The CDR3 DNA reads as TGTGCCAGCAGCGCCGGGACGCGGGGAGCTTTCTTT. The encoded protein is CASSAGTRGAFF.

The chain couples TRBV5-1 to TRBJ1-1; weak D call: TRBD1 (5 bases). Germline lookup yields CDR1 SGHRS and CDR2 YFSETQ. This CDR3 has 13 amino acids. V was trimmed by 4 bases and J by 2 bases, leaving 9 bases between them. The chain's CDR3 is CASSLDTNTEAFF. The CDR3 DNA reads as TGCGCCAGCAGCCTGGACACCAACACTGAAGCTTTCTTT.

This chain uses TRBV7-2 with TRBJ1-2, with D unresolved. CDR3 size: 13 residues. The V gene lost 5 bases and the J gene lost 4 bases, with 11 bases spanning the gap. The V gene's germline CDR1 is SGHTA and CDR2 FQGNSA. The CDR3 coding sequence is TGTGCCAGCAGCCTTCCCTACTCCTATGGCTACACCTTC. Protein sequence: CASSLPYSYGYTF.

CDR3 nucleotide sequence: TGTGCCAGCAGTTCCCCAGGGGCCCTGAACACTGAAGCTTTCTTT. Encoded protein: CASSSPGALNTEAFF. The rearrangement links TRBV6-5 to TRBJ1-1, with TRBD1 as a possible D gene (6 bases). The CDR3 contains 15 residues. V lost 4 bases to trimming and J lost 0 bases, with 12 bases between them. Germline V gives CDR1 MNHEY, CDR2 SVGAGI.